These T cell receptor beta chains were read from a single sample in a study of T cell changes during pregnancy in multiple sclerosis. Some clones are missing from TCRdb's copy, which holds only in-frame ones; the method was immunoSEQ multiplex PCR. The sample includes around 88,000 clones, roughly 92% of them seen just once. The sample in question was peripheral blood, obtained in the first trimester of pregnancy. The receptor source for this set is a female donor with multiple sclerosis, enrolled in a pregnancy study. Both conserved end residues are part of each CDR3. The order of the fields is V gene, D gene, J gene, clone size, CDR3 protein, CDR3 DNA. The D gene is left open where the match is weak. The listing skips clone size in some rows; elsewhere it reads once, few, many or a size class.

v_gene: TRBV27
d_gene: TRBD2
j_gene: TRBJ2-1
abundance: few
CDR3aa: CASSLSFSGRDEQFF
CDR3nt: TGTGCCAGCAGTTTATCGTTTAGCGGGAGGGATGAGCAGTTCTTC

v_gene: TRBV7-8
d_gene: TRBD2
j_gene: TRBJ2-1
abundance: -
CDR3aa: CASSSPAGGAHEQFF
CDR3nt: TGTGCCAGCAGCTCCCCAGCGGGAGGGGCGCATGAGCAGTTCTTC

v_gene: TRBV5-6
d_gene: TRBD2
j_gene: TRBJ2-4
abundance: -
CDR3aa: CASSPREARLAKNIQYF
CDR3nt: TGTGCCAGCAGCCCGCGGGAGGCCCGTTTAGCCAAAAACATTCAGTACTTC

v_gene: TRBV19
d_gene: TRBD1
j_gene: TRBJ1-2
abundance: -
CDR3aa: CASSIDGQGGNYGYTF
CDR3nt: TGTGCCAGTAGTATAGATGGACAGGGCGGCAACTATGGCTACACCTTC

v_gene: TRBV9
d_gene: TRBD1
j_gene: TRBJ1-4
abundance: -
CDR3aa: CASSAAGTGEKLFF
CDR3nt: TGTGCCAGCAGCGCGGCCGGGACAGGGGAAAAACTGTTTTTT

v_gene: TRBV5-4
d_gene: TRBD2
j_gene: TRBJ2-5
abundance: -
CDR3aa: CASSLVGLAEETQYF
CDR3nt: TGTGCCAGCAGCTTGGTGGGACTAGCGGAAGAGACCCAGTACTTC

v_gene: TRBV11-2
d_gene: -
j_gene: TRBJ2-3
abundance: -
CDR3aa: CASSPWGRAQTDTQYF
CDR3nt: TGTGCCAGCAGCCCCTGGGGGCGAGCCCAGACAGATACGCAGTATTTT

v_gene: TRBV9
d_gene: -
j_gene: TRBJ1-1
abundance: -
CDR3aa: CASSVVQEVEAFF
CDR3nt: TGTGCCAGCAGCGTAGTCCAGGAGGTTGAAGCTTTCTTT

v_gene: TRBV28
d_gene: TRBD1
j_gene: TRBJ2-7
abundance: -
CDR3aa: CASSPGQGGYEQYF
CDR3nt: TGTGCCAGCAGTCCCGGACAGGGGGGCTACGAGCAGTACTTC

v_gene: TRBV6-5
d_gene: -
j_gene: TRBJ2-5
abundance: -
CDR3aa: CASSRGYQETQYF
CDR3nt: TGTGCCAGCAGTCGGGGATACCAAGAGACCCAGTACTTC

v_gene: TRBV14
d_gene: -
j_gene: TRBJ2-7
abundance: -
CDR3aa: CASRRDTHEQYF
CDR3nt: TGTGCCAGCCGCCGGGACACCCACGAGCAGTACTTC

v_gene: TRBV6-5
d_gene: -
j_gene: TRBJ1-1
abundance: -
CDR3aa: CASSYHGNTEAFF
CDR3nt: TGTGCCAGCAGTTACCACGGGAACACTGAAGCTTTCTTT

v_gene: TRBV6-5
d_gene: TRBD2
j_gene: TRBJ2-1
abundance: -
CDR3aa: CASSYSELAGRYEQFF
CDR3nt: TGTGCCAGCAGTTACTCGGAGCTAGCGGGAAGGTATGAGCAGTTCTTC